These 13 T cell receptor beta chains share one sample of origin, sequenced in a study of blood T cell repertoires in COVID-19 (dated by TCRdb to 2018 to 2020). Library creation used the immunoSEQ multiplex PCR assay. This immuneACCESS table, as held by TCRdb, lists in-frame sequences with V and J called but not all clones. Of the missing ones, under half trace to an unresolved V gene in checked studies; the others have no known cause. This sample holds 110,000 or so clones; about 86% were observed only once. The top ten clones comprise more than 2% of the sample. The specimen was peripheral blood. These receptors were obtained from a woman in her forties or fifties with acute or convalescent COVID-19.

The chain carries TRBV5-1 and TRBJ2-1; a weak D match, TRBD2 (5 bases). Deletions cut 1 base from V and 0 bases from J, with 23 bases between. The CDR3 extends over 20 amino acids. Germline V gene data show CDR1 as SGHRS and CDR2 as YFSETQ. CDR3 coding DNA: TGCGCCAGCAGCTTGTTGCCCCGTAGCGACCGGCGGGTCTCCTACAATGAGCAGTTCTTC. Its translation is CASSLLPRSDRRVSYNEQFF.

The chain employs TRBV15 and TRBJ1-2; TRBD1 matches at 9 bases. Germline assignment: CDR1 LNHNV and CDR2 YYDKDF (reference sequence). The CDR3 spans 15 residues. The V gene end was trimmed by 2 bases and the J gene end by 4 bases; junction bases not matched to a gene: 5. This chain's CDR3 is CATSRSLGQGYGYTF. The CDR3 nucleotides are TGTGCCACCAGCAGATCCCTGGGACAGGGCTATGGCTACACCTTC.

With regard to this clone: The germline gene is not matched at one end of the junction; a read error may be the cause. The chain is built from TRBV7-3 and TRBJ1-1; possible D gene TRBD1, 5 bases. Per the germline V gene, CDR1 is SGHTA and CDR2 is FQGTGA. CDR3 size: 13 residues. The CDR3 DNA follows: TGTGCCAGCAGCCTAACAAAGACAGCTGAAGCTTTCTTT. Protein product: CASSLTKTAEAFF.

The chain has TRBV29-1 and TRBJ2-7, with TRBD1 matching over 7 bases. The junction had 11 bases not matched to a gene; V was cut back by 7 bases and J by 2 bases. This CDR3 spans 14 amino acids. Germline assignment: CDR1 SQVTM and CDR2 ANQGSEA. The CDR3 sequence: CSANRQGPPYEQYF. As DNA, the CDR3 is TGCAGCGCAAATAGACAGGGTCCCCCCTACGAGCAGTACTTC.

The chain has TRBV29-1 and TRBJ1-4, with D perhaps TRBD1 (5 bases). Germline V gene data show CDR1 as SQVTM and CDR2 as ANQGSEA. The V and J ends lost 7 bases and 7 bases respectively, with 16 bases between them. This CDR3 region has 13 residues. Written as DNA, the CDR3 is TGCAGCGCCCTCGCGGGGGGTGGTGAAAAACTGTTTTTT. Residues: CSALAGGGEKLFF.

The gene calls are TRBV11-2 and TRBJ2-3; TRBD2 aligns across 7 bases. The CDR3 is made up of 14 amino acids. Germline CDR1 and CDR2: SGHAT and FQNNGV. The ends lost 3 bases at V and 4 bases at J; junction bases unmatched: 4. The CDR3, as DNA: TGTGCCAGCAGCTTTCTGGGGGGGGCAGATACGCAGTATTTT. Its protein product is CASSFLGGADTQYF.

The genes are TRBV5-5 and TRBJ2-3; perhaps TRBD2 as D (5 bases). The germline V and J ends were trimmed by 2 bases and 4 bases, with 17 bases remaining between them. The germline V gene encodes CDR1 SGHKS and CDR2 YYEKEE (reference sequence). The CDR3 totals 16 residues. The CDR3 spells CASSLRFSVSPDTQYF. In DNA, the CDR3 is TGTGCCAGCAGCTTAAGGTTTAGCGTCAGCCCAGATACGCAGTATTTT. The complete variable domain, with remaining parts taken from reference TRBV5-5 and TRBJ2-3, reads DAGVTQSPTHLIKTRGQQVTLRCSPISGHKSVSWYQQVLGQGPQFIFQYYEKEERGRGNFPDRFSARQFPNYSSELNVNALLLGDSALYLCASSLRFSVSPDTQYFGPGTRLTVL.

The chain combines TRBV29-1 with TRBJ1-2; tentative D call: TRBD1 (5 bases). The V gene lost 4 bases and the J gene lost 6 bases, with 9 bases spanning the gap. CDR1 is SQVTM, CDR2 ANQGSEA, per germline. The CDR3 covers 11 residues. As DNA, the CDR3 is TGCAGCGTTGTTTCGGGGGATGGCTACACCTTC. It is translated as CSVVSGDGYTF.

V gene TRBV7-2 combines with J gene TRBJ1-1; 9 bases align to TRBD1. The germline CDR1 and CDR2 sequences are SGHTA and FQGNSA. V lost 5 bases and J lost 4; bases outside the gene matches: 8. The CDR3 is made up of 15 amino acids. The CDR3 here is CASSRRTGATTEAFF. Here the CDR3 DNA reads TGTGCCAGCAGCCGCCGGACAGGGGCGACCACTGAAGCTTTCTTT.

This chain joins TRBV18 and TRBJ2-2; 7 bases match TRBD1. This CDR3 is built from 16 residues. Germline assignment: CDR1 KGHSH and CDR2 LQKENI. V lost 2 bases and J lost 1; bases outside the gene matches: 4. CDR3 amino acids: CASSPAAGGNTGELFF. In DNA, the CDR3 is TGTGCCAGCTCACCAGCGGCAGGGGGGAACACCGGGGAGCTGTTTTTT.

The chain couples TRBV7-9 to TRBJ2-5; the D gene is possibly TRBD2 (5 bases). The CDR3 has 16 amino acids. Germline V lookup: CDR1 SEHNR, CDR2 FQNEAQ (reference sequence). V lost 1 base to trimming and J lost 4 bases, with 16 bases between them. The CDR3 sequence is CASSLGGYGSRETQYF. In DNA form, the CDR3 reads TGTGCCAGCAGCTTAGGGGGTTATGGGAGTCGAGAGACCCAGTACTTC.

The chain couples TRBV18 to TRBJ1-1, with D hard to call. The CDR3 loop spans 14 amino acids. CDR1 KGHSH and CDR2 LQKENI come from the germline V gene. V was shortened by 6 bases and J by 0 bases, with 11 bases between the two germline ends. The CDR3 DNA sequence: TGTGCCAGCTCGCGACAAGCTATGAACACTGAAGCTTTCTTT. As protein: CASSRQAMNTEAFF.

The CDR3, as DNA: TGCGCCAGCAGCGCCTCCCGAGCGGGGGGCGCAGATACGCAGTATTTT. Protein: CASSASRAGGADTQYF. The V and J genes are TRBV4-3 and TRBJ2-3, with 9 nucleotides matching TRBD2. With V trimmed by 5 bases and J by 4 bases, 10 bases remained unmatched. This CDR3 comprises 16 residues. CDR1 and CDR2 from the germline V gene are LGHNA and YSLEER.